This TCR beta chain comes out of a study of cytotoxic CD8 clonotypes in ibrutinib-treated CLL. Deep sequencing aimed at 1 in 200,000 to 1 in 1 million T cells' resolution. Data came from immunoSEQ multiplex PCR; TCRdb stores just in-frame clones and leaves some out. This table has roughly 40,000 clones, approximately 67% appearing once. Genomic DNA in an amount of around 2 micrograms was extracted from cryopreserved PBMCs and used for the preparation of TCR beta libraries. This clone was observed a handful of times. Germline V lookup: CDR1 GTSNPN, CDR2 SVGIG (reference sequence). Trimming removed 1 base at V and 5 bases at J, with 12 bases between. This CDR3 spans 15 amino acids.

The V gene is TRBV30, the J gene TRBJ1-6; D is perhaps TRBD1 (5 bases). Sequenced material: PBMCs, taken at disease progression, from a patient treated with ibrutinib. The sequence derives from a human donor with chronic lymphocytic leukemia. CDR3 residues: CAWSGRSGDNSPLHF. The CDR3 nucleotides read TGTGCCTGGAGTGGTCGTTCGGGGGATAATTCACCCCTCCACTTT.